These 19 T cell receptor beta chains were sequenced from one sample in a study of blood T cells in healthy people across ages. It was with a sample-barcoded 5' primer and a J-beta primer mix that a second PCR of roughly 6 to 12 cycles was run. TCRdb fed the 5' RACE reads into MiXCR, producing one record per CDR3 protein. The repertoire includes about 1 million distinct CDR3 sequences, 35% to 55% of them detected once, and approximately 17% sits in the top ten. The sample consisted of blood. These receptors all stem from an older woman in good health.

This clonotype has at least ten counts. The chain uses TRBV9 and TRBJ1-5; D is perhaps TRBD1 (5 bases). V lost 7 bases, J lost 4 bases, and 12 bases lay in between. This CDR3 is 13 amino acids long. Germline V lookup: CDR1 SGDLS, CDR2 YYNGEE. For the CDR3, the DNA is TGTGCCAGCGGTGGGGCTTCTAATCAGCCCCAGCATTTT. This translates into CASGGASNQPQHF.

The chain links TRBV20-1 to TRBJ2-1; weak D call: TRBD2 (5 bases). The CDR3 spans 11 residues. V lost 1 base, J lost 11 bases, and 9 bases lay in between. In germline, CDR1 is DFQATT, CDR2 SNEGSKA (reference sequence). The CDR3 reads CSARGGPQQFF. In DNA form, the CDR3 reads TGCAGTGCTAGAGGCGGGCCACAGCAGTTCTTC.

The sample holds one count of this clonotype. This chain connects TRBV11-2 to TRBJ2-4; 11 nucleotides match TRBD1. Trimming cost V 4 bases and J 6 bases; bases outside gene matches: 5. This CDR3 contains 15 residues. Germline values: CDR1 SGHAT, CDR2 FQNNGV. CDR3 sequence reads: CASSSGTGGRNIQYF. The CDR3 nucleotides are TGTGCCAGCAGCTCGGGGACAGGGGGACGAAACATTCAGTACTTC. The full variable domain, rest sourced from reference TRBV11-2 and TRBJ2-4, is EAGVAQSPRYKIIEKRQSVAFWCNPISGHATLYWYQQILGQGPKLLIQFQNNGVVDDSQLPKDRFSAERLKGVDSTLKIQPAKLEDSAVYLCASSSGTGGRNIQYFGAGTRLSVL.

There are a few counts of this clonotype. The chain couples TRBV20-1 to TRBJ2-7; 8 bases align to TRBD2. This CDR3 region has 14 residues. Germline V gene data show CDR1 as DFQATT and CDR2 as SNEGSKA (reference sequence). Trimming cost V 3 bases and J 6 bases; bases outside gene matches: 10. The CDR3 nucleotides read TGCAGTGCTAGTGCCAGCGGGAGTGTTAGCGAGCAGTACTTC. It specifies CSASASGSVSEQYF.

In this sample, this clonotype turned up a few times. V gene TRBV2 combines with J gene TRBJ2-5, with D perhaps TRBD2 (6 bases). Germline CDR1 SNHLY, CDR2 FYNNEI. The CDR3 extends over 11 amino acids. V lost 10 bases to trimming and J lost 2 bases, with 8 bases between them. CDR3: CATGLQETQYF. In DNA, the CDR3 is TGTGCCACCGGACTACAAGAGACCCAGTACTTC.

This clonotype was seen more than once but under ten times. The chain's CDR3 is CASSLEGGRPGETQYF. Written as DNA, the CDR3 is TGTGCCAGCAGCTTAGAGGGGGGGAGGCCCGGGGAGACCCAGTACTTC. V is TRBV7-2 and J is TRBJ2-5; D possibly corresponds to TRBD2 (7 bases). Per germline, CDR1 SGHTA and CDR2 FQGNSA. The V and J ends lost 1 base and 5 bases respectively, with 17 bases between them. The CDR3 contains 16 residues.

V gene TRBV27 combines with J gene TRBJ2-1; TRBD1 matches at 7 bases. The V segment lost 7 bases and the J segment 1 base; nucleotides outside the gene matches: 7. From germline, CDR1 is MNHEY and CDR2 SMNVEV (reference sequence). This CDR3 has 15 residues. CDR3 bases: TGTGCCAGCACCCTGGTGGGACAGTCCTACAATGAGCAGTTCTTC. Residues: CASTLVGQSYNEQFF.

This clonotype occurred many times. The chain combines TRBV7-6 with TRBJ2-3; D perhaps matches TRBD1 (5 bases). Trimming took 5 bases from V and 0 from J, leaving 15 bases between them. The germline CDR1 and CDR2 sequences are SGHVS and FNYEAQ. The CDR3 runs to 16 residues. CDR3 bases: TGTGCCAGCAGCCTCCTACAGGATTCTAGCACAGATACGCAGTATTTT. Protein product: CASSLLQDSSTDTQYF.

This sequence joins TRBV6-6 and TRBJ1-2; possibly TRBD1 for D (5 bases). V shed 4 bases and J shed 2 bases, with 8 bases lying between them. The CDR3 totals 13 residues. The germline CDR1 and CDR2 sequences are MNHNY and SVGAGI (reference sequence). The CDR3 protein is CASSFRGNYGYTF. For the CDR3, the DNA is TGTGCCAGCAGTTTCCGGGGCAACTATGGCTACACCTTC.

This clonotype has a count of ten or more. This chain links TRBV11-2 with TRBJ1-1; D is unclear. V lost 1 base to trimming and J lost 11 bases, with 17 bases between them. The CDR3 runs to 14 residues. Germline-derived CDR1 and CDR2 are SGHAT and FQNNGV. The CDR3 DNA follows: TGTGCCAGCAGCTTAGCCGGAGTCCTGAATCGGGCTTTCTTT. The encoded protein is CASSLAGVLNRAFF.

This clonotype was observed a handful of times. The chain is built from TRBV27 and TRBJ1-5; D unclear. Germline V gene lookup returns CDR1 MNHEY and CDR2 SMNVEV (reference sequence). The V and J ends lost 3 bases and 10 bases respectively, with 13 bases between them. This CDR3 spans 13 amino acids. In DNA form, the CDR3 reads TGTGCCAGCAGTTTCCAAGCCTCGGGACCCCAGCATTTT. Its protein is CASSFQASGPQHF.

A single count supports this clonotype. This rearrangement joins TRBV6-1 to TRBJ2-1; D perhaps matches TRBD2 (6 bases). There are 15 residues in the CDR3. Germline CDR1 reads MNHNS; CDR2 reads SASEGT. V dropped 8 bases and J dropped 1 base, with 15 bases sitting between them. This chain's CDR3 is CASRGGAASYNEQFF. The CDR3 region has the DNA TGTGCCAGCCGTGGAGGGGCAGCTTCCTACAATGAGCAGTTCTTC.

The genes are TRBV5-1 and TRBJ2-5; 7 positions agree with TRBD1. After removal of 4 bases from V and 1 base from J, the junction contained 10 bases not matched to a gene. This CDR3 is built from 16 residues. Per the germline V gene, CDR1 is SGHRS and CDR2 is YFSETQ. CDR3 protein: CASSPVGGLPQETQYF. The CDR3 DNA reads as TGCGCCAGCAGCCCGGTAGGGGGCCTCCCCCAAGAGACCCAGTACTTC.

The rearrangement joins TRBV6-5 to TRBJ2-1, with unresolved D. Trimming took 7 bases from V and 9 from J, leaving 10 bases between them. In germline, CDR1 is MNHEY, CDR2 SVGAGI. This CDR3 has 11 amino acids. The CDR3 nucleotides read TGTGCCAGCACTAGTTCTTTTGAGCAGTTCTTC. Its translation is CASTSSFEQFF.

This chain uses TRBV5-6 with TRBJ2-2; weak D call: TRBD2 (5 bases). Trimming left V 5 bases short and J 5 bases short, with 13 bases between. CDR3 size: 14 residues. Germline CDR1 SGHDT, CDR2 YYEEEE. CDR3 sequence: CASSPISGTGELFF. The CDR3 DNA is TGTGCCAGCAGTCCGATATCGGGGACCGGGGAGCTGTTTTTT.

The table lists this clonotype with a count of one. As DNA, the CDR3 is TGTGCCAGCAGCTCGACAGGGAGTTCACCCCTCCACTTT. It encodes CASSSTGSSPLHF. The gene calls are TRBV7-2 and TRBJ1-6, with 7 bases lining up with TRBD1. The CDR3 runs to 13 residues. J was trimmed by 9 bases and V by 4 bases; bases with no gene match: 3. Germline V CDR1 and CDR2: SGHTA, FQGNSA.

Only one count was recorded for this clonotype. A junction boundary mismatches the germline segment, possibly from a read error. This sequence joins TRBV2 and TRBJ2-5; tentatively, D is TRBD1 or TRBD2 (5 bases each). CDR1 and CDR2 (germline): SNHLY, FYNNEI. The CDR3 loop spans 12 amino acids. The chain's CDR3 is CASSEGDGEQYF. Written as DNA, the CDR3 is TGTGCCAGCAGCGAAGGGGACGGTGAGCAGTACTTC.

This chain connects TRBV5-1 to TRBJ2-3, with a possible D match to TRBD2 (6 bases). There are 18 residues in the CDR3. Trimming took 3 bases from V and 0 from J, leaving 20 bases between them. The germline V gene encodes CDR1 SGHRS and CDR2 YFSETQ. CDR3 amino acids: CASSSPRKAGSSTDTQYF. Written as DNA, the CDR3 is TGCGCCAGCAGCTCCCCCCGAAAGGCGGGATCTAGCACAGATACGCAGTATTTT.

The CDR3 region is CSARTAGGPTDTQYF. The CDR3 DNA reads TGCAGTGCTAGAACTGCGGGAGGGCCAACAGATACGCAGTATTTT. The chain couples TRBV20-1 to TRBJ2-3; TRBD2 aligns across 9 bases. The CDR3 covers 15 residues. V shed 2 bases and J 3 bases; nucleotides not matched to a gene: 6. Germline loops: CDR1 DFQATT, CDR2 SNEGSKA (reference sequence).